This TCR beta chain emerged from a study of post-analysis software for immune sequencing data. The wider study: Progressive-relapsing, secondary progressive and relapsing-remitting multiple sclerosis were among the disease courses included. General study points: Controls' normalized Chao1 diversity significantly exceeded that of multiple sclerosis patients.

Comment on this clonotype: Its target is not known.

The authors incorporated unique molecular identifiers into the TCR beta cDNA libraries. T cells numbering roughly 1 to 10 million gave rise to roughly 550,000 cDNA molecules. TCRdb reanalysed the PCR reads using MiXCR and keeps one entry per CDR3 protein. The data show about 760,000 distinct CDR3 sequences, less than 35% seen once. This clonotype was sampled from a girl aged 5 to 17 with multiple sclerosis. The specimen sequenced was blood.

CDR3 nucleotides: TGCAGCGTTGAATCCCTAGCGGGAGGGTTCTACGAGCAGTACTTC. This sequence encodes CSVESLAGGFYEQYF. This chain uses TRBV29-1 with TRBJ2-7, with 12 bases fitting TRBD2. Germline loops: CDR1 SQVTM, CDR2 ANQGSEA. The trim removed 2 bases at V and 3 bases at J, leaving 5 bases unmatched. The CDR3 runs 15 residues.